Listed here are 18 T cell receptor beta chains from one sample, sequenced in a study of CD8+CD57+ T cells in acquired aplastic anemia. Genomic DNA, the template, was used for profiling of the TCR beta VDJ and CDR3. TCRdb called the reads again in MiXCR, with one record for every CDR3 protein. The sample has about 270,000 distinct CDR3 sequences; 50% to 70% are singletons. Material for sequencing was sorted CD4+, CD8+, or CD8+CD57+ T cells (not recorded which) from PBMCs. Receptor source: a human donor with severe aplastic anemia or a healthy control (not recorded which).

This CDR3 is CSVLAGANEQFF. The DNA for the CDR3 is TGCAGCGTTTTAGCGGGAGCAAATGAGCAGTTCTTC. J is TRBJ2-1 and V is TRBV29-1; 9 bases are a match to TRBD2. Germline V gives CDR1 SQVTM, CDR2 ANQGSEA. J gave up 7 bases and V 5 bases, and 3 bases lay outside the gene matches. The CDR3 is 12 amino acids.

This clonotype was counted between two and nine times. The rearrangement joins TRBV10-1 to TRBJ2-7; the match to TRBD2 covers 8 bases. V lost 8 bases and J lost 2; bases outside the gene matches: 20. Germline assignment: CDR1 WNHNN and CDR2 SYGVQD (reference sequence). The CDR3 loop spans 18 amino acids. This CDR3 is CASPGWLAGGHPAYEQYF. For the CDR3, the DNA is TGCGCCAGCCCTGGTTGGCTGGCGGGGGGCCATCCTGCCTACGAGCAGTACTTC.

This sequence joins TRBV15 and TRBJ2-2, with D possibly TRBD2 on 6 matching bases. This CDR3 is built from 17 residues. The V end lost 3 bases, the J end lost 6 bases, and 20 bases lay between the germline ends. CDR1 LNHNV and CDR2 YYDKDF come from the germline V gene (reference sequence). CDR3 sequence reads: CATSREGLIVEPGELFF. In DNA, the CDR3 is TGTGCCACCAGCAGGGAGGGGCTCATAGTAGAGCCCGGGGAGCTGTTTTTT.

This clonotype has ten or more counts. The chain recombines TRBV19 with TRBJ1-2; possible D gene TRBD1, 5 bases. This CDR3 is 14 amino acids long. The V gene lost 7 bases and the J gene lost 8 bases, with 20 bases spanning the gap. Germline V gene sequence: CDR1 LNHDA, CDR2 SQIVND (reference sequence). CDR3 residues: CASTLQGPLRGYTF. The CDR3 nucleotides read TGTGCCAGTACTCTCCAGGGCCCCTTACGCGGCTACACCTTC.

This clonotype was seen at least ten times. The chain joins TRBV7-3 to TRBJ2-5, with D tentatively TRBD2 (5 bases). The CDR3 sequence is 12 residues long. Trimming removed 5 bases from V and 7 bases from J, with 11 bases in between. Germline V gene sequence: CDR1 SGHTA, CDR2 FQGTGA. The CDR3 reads CASSEPEGTQYF. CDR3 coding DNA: TGTGCCAGCAGCGAACCCGAGGGGACCCAGTACTTC.

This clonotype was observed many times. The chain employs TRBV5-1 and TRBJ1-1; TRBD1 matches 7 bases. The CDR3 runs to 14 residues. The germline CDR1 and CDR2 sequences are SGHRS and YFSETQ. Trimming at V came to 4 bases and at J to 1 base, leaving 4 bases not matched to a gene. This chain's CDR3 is CASSPDRANTEAFF. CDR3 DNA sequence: TGCGCCAGCAGCCCTGACAGGGCGAACACTGAAGCTTTCTTT.

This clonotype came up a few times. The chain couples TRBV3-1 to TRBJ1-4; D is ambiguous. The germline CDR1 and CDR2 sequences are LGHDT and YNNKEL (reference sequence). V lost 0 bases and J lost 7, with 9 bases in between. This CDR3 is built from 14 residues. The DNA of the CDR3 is TGTGCCAGCAGCCAAGAACAGTGGGGTGAAAAACTGTTTTTT. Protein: CASSQEQWGEKLFF.

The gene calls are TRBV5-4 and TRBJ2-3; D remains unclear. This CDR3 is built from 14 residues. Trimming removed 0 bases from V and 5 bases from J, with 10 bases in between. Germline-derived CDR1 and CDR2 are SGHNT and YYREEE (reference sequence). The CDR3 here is CASSLVGVVDTQYF. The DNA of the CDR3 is TGTGCCAGCAGCTTGGTTGGGGTAGTAGATACGCAGTATTTT.

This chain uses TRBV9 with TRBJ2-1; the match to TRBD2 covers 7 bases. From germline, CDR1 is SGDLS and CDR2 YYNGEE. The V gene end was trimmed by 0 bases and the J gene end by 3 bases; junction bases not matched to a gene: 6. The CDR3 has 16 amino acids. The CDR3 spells CASSVGAGGGYNEQFF. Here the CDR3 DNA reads TGTGCCAGCAGCGTAGGGGCCGGCGGGGGCTACAATGAGCAGTTCTTC.

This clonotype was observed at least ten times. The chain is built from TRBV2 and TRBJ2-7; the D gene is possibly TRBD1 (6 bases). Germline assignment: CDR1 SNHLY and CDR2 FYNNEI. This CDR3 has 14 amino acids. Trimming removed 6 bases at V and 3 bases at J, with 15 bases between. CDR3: CASSTGTSFYEQYF. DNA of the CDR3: TGTGCCAGCAGCACAGGGACATCCTTCTACGAGCAGTACTTC.

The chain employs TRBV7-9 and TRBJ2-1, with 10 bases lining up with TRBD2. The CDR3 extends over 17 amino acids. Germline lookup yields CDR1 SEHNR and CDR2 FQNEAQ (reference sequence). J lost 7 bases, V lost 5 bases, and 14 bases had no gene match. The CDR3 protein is CASSEDSSGGRGNEQFF. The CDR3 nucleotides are TGTGCCAGCAGCGAAGACTCTAGCGGGGGCCGAGGGAATGAGCAGTTCTTC.

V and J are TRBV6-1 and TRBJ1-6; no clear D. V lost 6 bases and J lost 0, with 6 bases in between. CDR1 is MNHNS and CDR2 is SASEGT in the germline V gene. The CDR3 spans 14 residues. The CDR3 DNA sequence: TGTGCCAGCAGCCAAAGCTCCTATAATTCACCCCTCCACTTT. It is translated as CASSQSSYNSPLHF.

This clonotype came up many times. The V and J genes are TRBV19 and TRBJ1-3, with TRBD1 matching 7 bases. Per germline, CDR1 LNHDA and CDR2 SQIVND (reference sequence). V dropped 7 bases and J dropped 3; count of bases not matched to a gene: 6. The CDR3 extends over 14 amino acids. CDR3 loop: CASTPDRVGNTIYF. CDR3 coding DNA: TGTGCCAGTACCCCTGACAGGGTTGGAAACACCATATATTTT.

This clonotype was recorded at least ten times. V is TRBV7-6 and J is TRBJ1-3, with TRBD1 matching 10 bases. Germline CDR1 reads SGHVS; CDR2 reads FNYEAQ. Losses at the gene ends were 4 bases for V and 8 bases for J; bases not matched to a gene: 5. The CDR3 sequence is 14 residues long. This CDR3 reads CASSSRDRGDTIYF. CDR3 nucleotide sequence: TGTGCCAGCAGCTCTCGGGACAGGGGTGACACCATATATTTT.

CDR3 in DNA: TGTGCCACCAGCGACCAAGTGACTCGCCCCACCGGGGAGCTGTTTTTT. Translated, it gives CATSDQVTRPTGELFF. The V and J genes are TRBV15 and TRBJ2-2; D is uncertain. The germline V and J ends were trimmed by 5 bases and 4 bases, with 17 bases remaining between them. Germline lookup yields CDR1 LNHNV and CDR2 YYDKDF (reference sequence). The CDR3 loop spans 16 amino acids.

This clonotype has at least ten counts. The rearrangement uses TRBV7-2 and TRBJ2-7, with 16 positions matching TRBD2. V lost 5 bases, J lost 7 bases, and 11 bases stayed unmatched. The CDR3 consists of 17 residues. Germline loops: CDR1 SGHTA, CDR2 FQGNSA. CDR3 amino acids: CASSLSGTSGGAVEQYF. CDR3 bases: TGTGCCAGCAGCCTATCCGGGACTAGCGGGGGGGCCGTTGAGCAGTACTTC.

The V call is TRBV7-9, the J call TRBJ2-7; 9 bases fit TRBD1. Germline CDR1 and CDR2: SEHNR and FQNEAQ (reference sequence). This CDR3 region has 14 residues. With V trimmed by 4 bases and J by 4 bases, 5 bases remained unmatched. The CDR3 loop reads CASSYTGGRYEQYF. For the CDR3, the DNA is TGTGCCAGCAGCTACACAGGGGGCAGGTACGAGCAGTACTTC.

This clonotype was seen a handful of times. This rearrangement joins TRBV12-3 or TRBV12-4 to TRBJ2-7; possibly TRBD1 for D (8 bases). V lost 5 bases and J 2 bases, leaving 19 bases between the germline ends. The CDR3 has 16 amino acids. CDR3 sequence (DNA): TGTGCCAGCAGTACCCAACAGGGGGGGTTGGCCTACGAGCAGTACTTC. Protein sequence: CASSTQQGGLAYEQYF.